This TCR beta chain was identified in a study of blood T cells in healthy people across ages (dated by TCRdb to about 2015). Background on the whole study: Template switching captured roughly one uniquely barcoded TCR beta cDNA molecule per two T cells in model experiments. The study measured age-related changes in TCR beta repertoire diversity using deep sequencing normalized with unique cDNA molecular identifiers. The donors were split into four age groups: young (average about 15 years), middle-aged (roughly 39), aged (about 62) and long-lived (roughly 77). To avoid experimental bias, donors of different ages were spread randomly across the sequencing lanes. Two additional independent replicas of 1 million unique cDNA reads from the same blood draw were analyzed for two donors (one aged 18 to 30 and one aged 80 or older). General study outcomes and caveats: Since profiling was done on bulk unsorted PBMCs, naive and antigen-experienced compartments could not be conclusively compared. Estimates of total diversity based on one million sequenced T cells were regarded as lower bounds and as underestimates. Compared with the aged group, more naive CD4+ T cells, fewer expanded clones and increased TCR diversity were shown by the long-lived group, suggesting age selection. There was a strong correlation between observed TCR beta diversity and the percentage of naive T cells measured by flow cytometry. As age increased, observed TCR beta diversity per million T cells dropped in a roughly linear way, and a significant reduction was already evident by age 40. The CMV infection status of donors was not known, potentially confounding age-related changes in expanded clonotypes.

Donors were under 40 systemically healthy Caucasian individuals from Russia aged 6 to 90 years. Each donor gave about 9.8 milliliters of peripheral blood, drawn into EDTA-treated Vacutainer tubes. Ficoll-Paque density-gradient centrifugation was used to isolate PBMCs, with at least 7 million obtained per sample. Trizol reagent was used to extract total RNA from the PBMCs, yielding at least 5.5 micrograms per sample. Naive CD45RAhigh/CD27high T cell percentages were measured by flow cytometry on a PBMC aliquot from every donor. Trimming costs V 2 bases and J 9 bases, and their ends lie 10 bases apart. Based on the germline V gene, the CDR1 and CDR2 sequences are MDHEN and SYDVKM. There are 12 amino acids in the CDR3, from cysteine to phenylalanine inclusive. Just CDR3 DNA is preserved here, 36 bases in frame from base 1. The library was made by 5' RACE. For sequencing, an Illumina HiSeq 2500 was employed. A second PCR of about 7 to 12 cycles was performed with a sample-barcoded 5' primer and a J-beta primer mix. A unique molecular identifier was introduced onto each TCR beta cDNA molecule by a template-switch 5' adaptor carrying 12 random nucleotides. At least 2.5 million CDR3-containing paired-end reads were obtained from each sample. First-strand cDNA synthesis was performed from all RNA using the Mint cDNA synthesis kit, with priming by a TRBC-specific oligonucleotide. All cDNA was treated with uracil-DNA glycosylase and then went through a first 18-cycle PCR with the universal primers M1SS and BC2_uni_R. In the source study's methods: For normalization, 1 million high-quality reads, each with a distinct molecular identifier, were randomly selected from each sample. Reads with shared molecular identifiers were discarded instead of being binned into consensus sequences. CDR3 identification, clonotype clustering and error correction used MiTCR with a Q25 quality threshold and the strictest error-elimination algorithm. A nonparametric unseen species model with Euler transformation was used to estimate a lower bound on total TCR beta diversity. Clones were called with MiXCR by TCRdb after fastp trimmed the public reads at Q25, and only in-frame beta chains were retained. Rows with one shared CDR3 protein collapse into an entry with the most common genes and DNA. TCRdb's processing, not the authors' own work, is the source of the V and J calls. This sample has 1.5 million to 2 million distinct CDR3 sequences in its table, and over 25% of those were observed once. In total, the top ten clones hold roughly 8% of the sample.

Notes on this clonotype: Its antigen target is currently unknown. Nothing much larger sits one base from this clone, and base qualities are not available.

The sequenced sample consisted of blood. The sequence was obtained from a woman aged 30 to 39 in good health. The chain couples TRBV28 to TRBJ1-1; the D gene identity is not certain. CDR3 reads: CASSLRRPKAFF. The sequence in DNA is TGTGCCAGCAGTTTAAGACGGCCGAAAGCTTTCTTT.